The clone carrying this TCR beta chain came up many times. Its antigen is not identified. Trimming stripped 8 bases from V and 0 bases from J, with 7 bases between. This CDR3 spans 12 amino acids. Germline loops: CDR1 MNHEY, CDR2 SMNVEV (reference sequence). The data originate from a study of regulatory T cells in long-lasting Graves disease. Study-level results: Patients with persistent disease showed a bias toward TRBV28, TRBJ1-2 and TRBJ2-5. TCR diversity was lower in persistent than newly diagnosed Graves' disease.

Time point defined: persistent/refractory GD, antithyroid drugs over 5 years with positive TRAb. RNA extracted from PBMCs served as the sequencing template. Through Arm-PCR of CDR3 regions and iRepertoire HTBI primers, TCR beta libraries were built. TCRdb re-analysed the multiplex PCR reads in MiXCR, keeping a single row per CDR3 protein. The repertoire holds some 280,000 distinct CDR3 sequences, with around 21% as singletons. This TCR came from a female donor with Graves disease. The sequencing used peripheral blood mononuclear cells (PBMCs), collected when the disease was refractory, from a patient treated with antithyroid drugs. V gene TRBV27 combines with J gene TRBJ2-5, with D uncertain. The CDR3 DNA sequence: TGTGCCAGCGGCCAGGACCAAGAGACCCAGTACTTC. This sequence encodes CASGQDQETQYF.